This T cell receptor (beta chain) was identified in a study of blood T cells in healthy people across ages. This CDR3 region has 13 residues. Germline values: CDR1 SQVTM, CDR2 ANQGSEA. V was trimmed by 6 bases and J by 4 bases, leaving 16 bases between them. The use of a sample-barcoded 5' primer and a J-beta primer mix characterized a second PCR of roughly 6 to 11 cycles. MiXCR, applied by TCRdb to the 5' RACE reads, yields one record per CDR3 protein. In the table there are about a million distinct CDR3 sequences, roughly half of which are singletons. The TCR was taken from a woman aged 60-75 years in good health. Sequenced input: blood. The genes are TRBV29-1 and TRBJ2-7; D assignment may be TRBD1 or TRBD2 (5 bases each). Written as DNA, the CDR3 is TGCAGCGTCCGACGGGGCGGGCGTTACGAGCAGTACTTC. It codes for CSVRRGGRYEQYF.